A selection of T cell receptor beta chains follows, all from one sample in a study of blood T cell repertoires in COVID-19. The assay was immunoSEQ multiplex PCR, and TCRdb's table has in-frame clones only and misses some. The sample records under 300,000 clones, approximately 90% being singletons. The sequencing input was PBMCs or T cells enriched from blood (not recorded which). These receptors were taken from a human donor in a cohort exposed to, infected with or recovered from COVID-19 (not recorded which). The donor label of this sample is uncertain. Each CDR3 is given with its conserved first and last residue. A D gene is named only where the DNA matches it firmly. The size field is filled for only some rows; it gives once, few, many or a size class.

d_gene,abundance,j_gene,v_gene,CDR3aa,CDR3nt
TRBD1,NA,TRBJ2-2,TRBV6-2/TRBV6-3,CASSPVSWDRHTGELFF,TGTGCCAGCAGCCCCGTCTCTTGGGACAGGCACACCGGGGAGCTGTTTTTT
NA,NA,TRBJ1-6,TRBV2,CASREQRSPLHF,TGTGCCAGCAGGGAACAGCGATCACCCCTCCACTTT
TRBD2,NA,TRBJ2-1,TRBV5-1,CASSPSGGANEQFF,TGCGCCAGCAGTCCGAGCGGGGGGGCAAATGAGCAGTTCTTC
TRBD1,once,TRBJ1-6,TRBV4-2,CASSSRTGRHSPLHF,TGTGCCAGCAGCTCGCGGACAGGCCGGCATTCACCCCTCCACTTT
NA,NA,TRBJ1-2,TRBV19,CASSISREDGYTF,TGTGCCAGTAGTATTTCGCGTGAGGATGGCTACACCTTC
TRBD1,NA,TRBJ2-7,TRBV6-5,CASILGDRGRYEQYF,TGTGCCAGCATTCTAGGGGACAGGGGACGGTACGAGCAGTACTTC
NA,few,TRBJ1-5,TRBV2,CASSLSSREHF,TGTGCCAGCAGCCTATCGAGCCGAGAGCATTTT
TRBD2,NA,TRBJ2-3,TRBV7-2,CASSISGLRSSTDTQYF,TGTGCCAGCAGCATCTCGGGACTACGATCTAGCACAGATACGCAGTATTTT
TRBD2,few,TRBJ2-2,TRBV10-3,CAISESSGGAGELFF,TGTGCCATCAGTGAGTCTAGCGGGGGGGCCGGGGAGCTGTTTTTT
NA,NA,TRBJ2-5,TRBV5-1,CASSEDSNIMETQYF,TGCGCCAGCAGCGAGGACAGTAACATAATGGAGACCCAGTACTTC
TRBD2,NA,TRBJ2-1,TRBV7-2,CASSLGGEQFF,TGTGCCAGCAGCCTCGGGGGGGAGCAGTTCTTC
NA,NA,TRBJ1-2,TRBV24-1,CATSDPTGNYGYTF,TGTGCCACCAGTGATCCGACCGGGAACTATGGCTACACCTTC
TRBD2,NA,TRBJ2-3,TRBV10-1,CASSGGLAGANTDTQYF,TGCGCCAGCAGTGGGGGACTAGCGGGGGCAAACACAGATACGCAGTATTTT
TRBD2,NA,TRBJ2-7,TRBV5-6,CASSIGTSYEQYF,TGTGCCAGCAGCATTGGGACTAGCTACGAGCAGTACTTC
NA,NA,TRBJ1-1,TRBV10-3,CAISGQGGSAEAFF,TGTGCCATCAGTGGCCAGGGAGGATCTGCTGAAGCTTTCTTT
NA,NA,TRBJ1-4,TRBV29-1,CSVQAEKLFF,TGCAGCGTTCAGGCTGAAAAACTGTTTTTT
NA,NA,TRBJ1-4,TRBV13,CASSLSGNGEKLFF,TGTGCCAGCAGCTTATCAGGGAACGGTGAAAAACTGTTTTTT
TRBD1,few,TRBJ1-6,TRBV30,CAWSKGKDRALIYNSPLHF,TGTGCCTGGAGTAAGGGAAAGGACAGGGCCTTGATCTATAATTCACCCCTCCACTTT
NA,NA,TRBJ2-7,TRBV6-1,CASSEGLARYEQYF,TGTGCCAGCAGTGAGGGCCTAGCCCGATACGAGCAGTACTTC
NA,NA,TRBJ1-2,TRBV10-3,CAISEGGANYGYTF,TGTGCCATCAGTGAGGGGGGGGCGAACTATGGCTACACCTTC
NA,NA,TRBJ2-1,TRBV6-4,CATSRGSSYNEQFF,TGTGCCACCTCCCGGGGGAGCTCCTACAATGAGCAGTTCTTC
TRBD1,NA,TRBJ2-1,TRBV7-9,CASSRAGQGTDNEQFF,TGTGCCAGCAGCCGAGCGGGACAGGGTACCGACAATGAGCAGTTCTTC
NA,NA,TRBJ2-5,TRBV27,CASSSRRQRETQYF,TGTGCCAGCAGTTCTCGCAGACAGAGAGAGACCCAGTACTTC
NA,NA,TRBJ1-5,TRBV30,CAWSRGGRNQPQHF,TGTGCCTGGAGTAGGGGCGGGAGAAATCAGCCCCAGCATTTT
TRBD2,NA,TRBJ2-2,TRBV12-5,CASGNSVGGRTGELFF,TGTGCTAGTGGGAACAGCGTGGGGGGGAGGACCGGGGAGCTGTTTTTT
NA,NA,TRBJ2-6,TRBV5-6,CASSLAAGANVLTF,TGTGCCAGCAGCTTGGCCGCTGGGGCCAACGTCCTGACTTTC
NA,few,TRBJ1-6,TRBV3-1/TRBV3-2,CASSRPGENSPLHF,TGTGCCAGCAGCCGGCCAGGGGAAAACTCACCCCTCCACTTT
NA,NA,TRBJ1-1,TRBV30,CAFKGGTKAFF,TGTGCCTTCAAGGGAGGGACTAAAGCTTTCTTT
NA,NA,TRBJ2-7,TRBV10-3,CAIRSQGRDYEQYF,TGTGCCATCAGATCGCAGGGAAGAGACTACGAGCAGTACTTC
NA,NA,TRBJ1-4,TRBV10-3,CAISDGGREKLFF,TGTGCCATCAGTGACGGGGGGCGCGAAAAACTGTTTTTT
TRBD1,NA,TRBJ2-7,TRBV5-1,CASSIDRDGEQYF,TGCGCCAGCAGCATAGACAGGGATGGCGAGCAGTACTTC
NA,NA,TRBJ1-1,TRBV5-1,CASSLEAGPTEAFF,TGCGCCAGCAGCTTGGAGGCGGGTCCCACTGAAGCTTTCTTT
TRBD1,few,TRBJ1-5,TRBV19,CASSDRAGQPQHF,TGTGCCAGTAGTGACAGGGCGGGTCAGCCCCAGCATTTT
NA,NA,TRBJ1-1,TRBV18,CASSPRDTSLNTEAFF,TGTGCCAGCTCACCACGGGACACATCTTTGAACACTGAAGCTTTCTTT
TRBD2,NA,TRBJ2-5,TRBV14,CASSQETSGSVQETQYF,TGTGCCAGCAGCCAAGAGACTAGCGGTTCAGTACAAGAGACCCAGTACTTC
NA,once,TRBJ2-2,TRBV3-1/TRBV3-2,CASSRAYRGDTGELFF,TGTGCCAGCAGCCGTGCATACCGGGGAGACACCGGGGAGCTGTTTTTT
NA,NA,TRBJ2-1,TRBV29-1,CSAGAAANEQFF,TGCAGCGCCGGAGCGGCCGCTAATGAGCAGTTCTTC